The source of this TCR beta chain is a study of patients and donors after allogeneic stem cell transplantation. Germline-derived CDR1 and CDR2 are SQVTM and ANQGSEA. The length of the CDR3 is 12 residues. The V end was cut by 3 bases, the J end by 3 bases, with 8 bases between. TCRdb used MiXCR to reprocess the RT-PCR reads, holding one entry per CDR3 protein. The sample lists about 110,000 distinct CDR3 sequences, 35% occurring once. This clonotype has just a few counts. Sequencing was performed on blood, either unsorted or a sorted T cell fraction (not recorded which). The source is a human donor who was either an allogeneic HSCT recipient or a stem cell or donor lymphocyte infusion donor (not recorded which). It is not recorded whose cells these are; they may come from a transplant donor. The rearrangement links TRBV29-1 to TRBJ2-5; D unclear. The DNA for the CDR3 is TGCAGCGTTGACAGGACCAAAGAGACCCAGTACTTC. Its protein is CSVDRTKETQYF.